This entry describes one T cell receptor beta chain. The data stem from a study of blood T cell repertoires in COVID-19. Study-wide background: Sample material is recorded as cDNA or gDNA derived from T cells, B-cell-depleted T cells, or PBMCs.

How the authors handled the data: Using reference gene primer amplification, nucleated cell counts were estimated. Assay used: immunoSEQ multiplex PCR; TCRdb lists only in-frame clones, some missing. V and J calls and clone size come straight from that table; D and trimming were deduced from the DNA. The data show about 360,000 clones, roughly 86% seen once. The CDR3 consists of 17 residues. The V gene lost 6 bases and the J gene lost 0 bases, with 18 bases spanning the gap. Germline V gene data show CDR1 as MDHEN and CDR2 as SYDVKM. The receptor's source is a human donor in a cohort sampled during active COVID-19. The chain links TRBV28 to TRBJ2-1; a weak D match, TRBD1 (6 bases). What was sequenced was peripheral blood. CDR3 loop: CASSHGQTGSSYNEQFF. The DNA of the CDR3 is TGTGCCAGCAGCCATGGACAGACTGGAAGCTCCTACAATGAGCAGTTCTTC.